The table lists the clone carrying this T cell receptor (beta chain) with a count of one. Antigen: not known. Between the trimmed V and J ends, which lost 1 base and 5 bases, there was a span of 12 bases. CDR3 size: 14 residues. Germline loops: CDR1 SGHNT, CDR2 YYREEE (reference sequence). The source of the sample is a study of graft-versus-host responses after intestinal transplantation. Study context: All of the recipients had induction that used anti-thymocyte globulin, then tacrolimus and steroids for about 3 years. General observations from the study: Recipient marrow held GvH clones, some first seen in ileum or blood.

Some clones are missing from TCRdb's copy, which holds only in-frame ones; the method was immunoSEQ multiplex PCR. The sample holds approximately 80,000 clones, around nine tenths seen once. Sequencing was performed on unstimulated CD4+ T cells sorted from spleen or lymph node cells, taken before intestinal transplant. The TCR originated in a human donor who received an intestinal transplant. The J gene is TRBJ1-2, the V gene TRBV5-4, with D possibly being TRBD1 (5 bases). In DNA, the CDR3 is TGTGCCAGCAGCTTGTTCCAGGGAGGGTATGGCTACACCTTC. This sequence encodes CASSLFQGGYGYTF.